Sequencing of this TCR beta chain was carried out in a study of blood T cell repertoires in COVID-19 (dated by TCRdb to 2018 to 2021). Regarding the study in general: Samples from collaborators originated in the United States, Italy and Spain and spanned both the acute and convalescent phases of COVID-19. Subjects who had been exposed to COVID-19, were actively infected with it, or had recovered from it provided the deeply sampled blood TCRbeta repertoires that made up the dataset. A de-identified subject ID, COVID-19 status, age in years and sex were almost always included in the sample metadata. Where HLA class I and class II types were available, the types were taken from metadata supplied by the sample provider, not from assay-based typing. Samples came from the ongoing ImmuneRACE study (first 160 participants) plus 1,254 subjects from 6 global collaborators. The repertoires were made available in a free public database intended to serve as a resource for research on the immune response to SARS-CoV-2. The material from the prospective study consisted of cDNA or gDNA derived from T cells, B-cell-depleted T cells, or PBMCs.

General findings and caveats noted by the study authors: The amount of clinical and demographic metadata varied by source and participant and was provided uncurated.

In the case of this clone: Its antigen is unknown. There are no base qualities to consult, and no much larger clone falls within one base.

TCRbeta CDR3 regions were amplified from genomic DNA by means of the immunoSEQ Assay, a bias-controlled multiplex PCR. The authors' analysis ran thus. Within the assay, amplification of reference gene primers was used to estimate how many nucleated cells each sample contained. To quantify the absolute abundance of each unique TCRbeta CDR3 rearrangement, sequence reads were collapsed and filtered. For each sample, productive Simpson clonality was calculated as the square root of Simpson's diversity index across productive rearrangements. TCRdb provides this immuneACCESS table in a form limited to in-frame rearrangements. Some clones are lacking; in checked studies, under half of them reflect an unresolved V gene, and why the rest are absent is not known. V and J calls and clone size are as listed in that table; D and trimming were resolved from the DNA. Present in this sample are around 310,000 clones, 85% to 90% of which were seen just once. The ten largest account for roughly a tenth of the sample.

In the prospective study, participants were roughly 18 to 90 years old, resided in 24 geographic areas of the United States, and were enrolled through a virtual design. Cohort assignment in the prospective study relied on participant-reported clinical history from a screening survey and a study questionnaire. For ImmuneRACE Cohort 3, a participant was defined as recovered based on two consecutive negative NP/OP PCR tests, clearance by a healthcare professional, or resolution of symptoms. Mobile phlebotomists in the prospective study collected whole blood, serum and a nasopharyngeal or oropharyngeal swab from every participant. Over a 2-month period, participants in the prospective study had the option of providing additional blood draws and questionnaires. Prospective study blood samples were shipped either frozen or at room temperature before DNA extraction. From its cysteine to its phenylalanine, the CDR3 spans 15 amino acids. This entry keeps only the CDR3 DNA: 45 bases, framed from base 1. V was cut back by 10 bases and J by 1 base, leaving a gap of 16 bases between them. Looking up the germline V gene yields CDR1 MNHEY and CDR2 SVGAGI.

The chain was built from TRBV6-5 and TRBJ2-2, and the D gene may be TRBD1, 5 bases matching. The origin of this receptor is a woman in her 30s who had recovered from COVID-19. Sequencing used PBMCs or T cells enriched from blood (not recorded which). The CDR3 protein is CATGRQGGNTGELFF. The sequenced DNA is TGTGCCACCGGACGGCAGGGTGGGAACACCGGGGAGCTGTTTTTT.